The 3 T cell receptor beta chains below all came from one sample that was sequenced in a study of beta chain features in type 1 diabetes. General study points: Type 1 diabetes patients had TCRB CDR3s that were shorter (moderately but significantly so) in all four CD4+ subsets.

Reverse transcribing all isolated RNA meant expressed TCRB transcripts were sequenced. TCRdb's table, derived via immunoSEQ multiplex PCR, lists solely in-frame clones and lacks some. Among 150,000 or so clones listed, around 8.3% were seen once. Antigens of these TCRs are unknown. The sequenced material came from central memory CD4+ T cells from blood. These receptors originate from a woman in her late teens or twenties with type 1 diabetes.

This clone showed up just a few times. The CDR3 DNA is TGTGCCAGCAGCTTAGTCCGGGACAGCAACACAGATACGCAGTATTTT. As protein: CASSLVRDSNTDTQYF. The chain has TRBV7-9 and TRBJ2-3; 7 bases are a match to TRBD1. Germline V gene sequence: CDR1 SEHNR, CDR2 FQNEAQ (reference sequence). Germline trimming cut 1 base from V and 2 bases from J; bases unmatched to any gene: 6. This CDR3 spans 16 amino acids.

This chain links TRBV29-1 with TRBJ1-1, with 7 positions matching TRBD1. The V gene end was trimmed by 6 bases and the J gene end by 4 bases; junction bases not matched to a gene: 5. Per the germline V gene, CDR1 is SQVTM and CDR2 is ANQGSEA. This CDR3 has 12 amino acids. CDR3 loop: CSVARQGTEAFF. CDR3 sequence (DNA): TGCAGCGTAGCCAGACAGGGCACTGAAGCTTTCTTT.

This clone was picked up a small number of times. The chain uses TRBV2 and TRBJ2-3; 11 bases map to TRBD2. The CDR3 contains 14 residues. With V trimmed by 7 bases and J by 8 bases, 8 bases remained unmatched. The germline V gene has CDR1 SNHLY and CDR2 FYNNEI. This CDR3 is CASTGLADQGTQYF. The DNA for the CDR3 is TGTGCCAGCACGGGACTAGCGGACCAAGGTACGCAGTATTTT.